These T cell receptor beta chains were read from a single sample in a study of shared clonotypes between healthy human individuals. Sequencing was performed with immunoSEQ multiplex PCR; in TCRdb, only in-frame clones are kept and a portion is missing. The data hold about 2 million clones, with roughly 94% observed a single time. The sequenced sample was naive CD8+ T cells sorted from blood. The receptors were sampled from a man between 18 and 35 years old in good health. Each CDR3 is given with its conserved first and last residue. D genes are given only for firm matches. Some rows mark clone size as missing; the rest say once, few, many or name a class of expanded clone.

-	TRBJ2-7	TRBV15	TRBD2	CATSNVAGILYEQYF	TGTGCCACCAGCAATGTAGCGGGCATACTCTACGAGCAGTACTTC
-	TRBJ1-1	TRBV10-2	-	CASSESASEAFF	TGCGCCAGCAGTGAGTCGGCCAGTGAAGCTTTCTTT
-	TRBJ1-4	TRBV28	-	CASRPTTGTFNEKLFF	TGTGCCAGCAGGCCGACGACCGGGACATTTAATGAAAAACTGTTTTTT
-	TRBJ2-7	TRBV27	TRBD1	CASSLGQGTDEQYF	TGTGCCAGCAGTTTAGGACAGGGGACGGACGAGCAGTACTTC
few	TRBJ2-7	TRBV5-4	TRBD1	CASSSDRSLYEQYF	TGTGCCAGCAGCTCGGACAGGAGCCTCTACGAGCAGTACTTC
once	TRBJ2-7	TRBV13	TRBD2	CASSPPEAGGSSEQYF	TGTGCCAGCAGCCCTCCGGAGGCGGGAGGGAGCAGCGAGCAGTACTTC
-	TRBJ1-4	TRBV6-1	-	CASSELVGGANEKLFF	TGTGCCAGCAGTGAACTAGTTGGCGGGGCGAATGAAAAACTGTTTTTT
-	TRBJ2-7	TRBV6-5	-	CASSYSGPTGYEQYF	TGTGCCAGCAGTTACTCGGGGCCTACCGGTTACGAGCAGTACTTC
-	TRBJ2-3	TRBV6-5	TRBD2	CASSPAGAADTQYF	TGTGCCAGCAGTCCAGCGGGAGCTGCGGATACGCAGTATTTT
-	TRBJ2-1	TRBV4-3	-	CASSQEQGNLNEQFF	TGCGCCAGCAGCCAAGAGCAAGGCAATCTAAATGAGCAGTTCTTC
-	TRBJ2-7	TRBV10-1	TRBD1	CASSETAGQVYEQYF	TGCGCCAGCAGTGAAACTGCGGGACAGGTCTACGAGCAGTACTTC
-	TRBJ2-1	TRBV7-9	TRBD1	CASSPRTGTISYNEQFF	TGTGCCAGCAGCCCCAGGACAGGGACGATCTCCTACAATGAGCAGTTCTTC
-	TRBJ2-7	TRBV7-9	-	CASLPGAGAPYEQYF	TGTGCCAGCCTCCCCGGGGCAGGGGCCCCCTACGAGCAGTACTTC
-	TRBJ2-7	TRBV6-1	-	CASSRLSYEQYF	TGTGCCAGCAGTAGACTCTCCTACGAGCAGTACTTC
-	TRBJ2-2	TRBV4-1	TRBD2	CASSQDYAGGLTGELFF	TGCGCCAGCAGCCAAGATTATGCGGGGGGGCTAACCGGGGAGCTGTTTTTT
-	TRBJ2-7	TRBV13	-	CASSSGQGTHQVAPYEQYF	TGTGCCAGCAGCTCGGGACAAGGAACTCACCAGGTCGCTCCTTACGAGCAGTACTTC
-	TRBJ2-3	TRBV29-1	TRBD2	CSVESGGATADTQYF	TGCAGCGTTGAGTCGGGGGGGGCGACGGCAGATACGCAGTATTTT
-	TRBJ2-7	TRBV9	-	CASSEGVASALYEQYF	TGTGCCAGCAGCGAGGGGGTGGCTAGCGCCCTCTACGAGCAGTACTTC
-	TRBJ2-1	TRBV27	-	CASSLGGEYNEQFF	TGTGCCAGCAGTTTAGGAGGAGAGTACAATGAGCAGTTCTTC
few	TRBJ2-7	TRBV30	-	CAWSSSPTLVGHEQYF	TGTGCCTGGAGTAGTAGTCCGACCCTGGTGGGCCACGAGCAGTACTTC
-	TRBJ2-5	TRBV4-1	TRBD2	CASSQRGAGGARETQYF	TGCGCCAGCAGCCAAAGGGGTGCCGGGGGGGCCAGGGAGACCCAGTACTTC
-	TRBJ1-4	TRBV6-6	-	CASSSYVEKLFF	TGTGCCAGCAGTTCTTATGTTGAAAAACTGTTTTTT
-	TRBJ1-6	TRBV9	-	CASEGDANSPLHF	TGTGCCAGCGAAGGGGACGCGAATTCACCCCTCCACTTT
-	TRBJ1-6	TRBV7-9	-	CASSFFWSSYNSPLHF	TGTGCCAGCAGCTTTTTCTGGAGCTCCTATAATTCACCCCTCCACTTT
-	TRBJ1-2	TRBV18	-	CASSPEAGTRSYGYTF	TGTGCCAGCTCCCCTGAGGCGGGGACGAGGAGCTATGGCTACACCTTC
-	TRBJ1-6	TRBV11-2	TRBD1	CASSLGQGNSPLHF	TGTGCCAGCAGCTTAGGACAGGGCAATTCACCCCTCCACTTT
-	TRBJ2-1	TRBV7-9	-	CASSLAMAEYNEQFF	TGTGCCAGCAGCTTAGCTATGGCGGAATACAATGAGCAGTTCTTC
-	TRBJ2-4	TRBV19	-	CASSIGLGLAKNIQYF	TGTGCCAGTAGTATTGGGTTGGGACTAGCCAAAAACATTCAGTACTTC
-	TRBJ2-7	TRBV27	-	CASSWNGRAYEQYF	TGTGCCAGCAGTTGGAACGGGCGCGCCTACGAGCAGTACTTC
-	TRBJ2-5	TRBV2	-	CASSDEYRETQYF	TGTGCCAGCAGTGACGAATATCGAGAGACCCAGTACTTC
-	TRBJ1-1	TRBV7-8	TRBD1	CASSPGTGAVSPDTEAFF	TGTGCCAGCAGTCCGGGGACAGGGGCCGTATCCCCCGACACTGAAGCTTTCTTT
-	TRBJ1-2	TRBV7-2	TRBD1	CASSVRTGNPNYGYTF	TGTGCCAGCAGCGTACGGACAGGGAATCCTAACTATGGCTACACCTTC
-	TRBJ1-2	TRBV15	-	CATSRTDVTNYGYTF	TGTGCCACCAGCAGGACAGATGTAACTAACTATGGCTACACCTTC